This record concerns one T cell receptor beta chain sequence. Assay: immunoSEQ multiplex PCR; the TCRdb copy retains only in-frame clones and omits some. The sample records 100,000 or so clones, around three quarters being singletons. This entry is derived from a study of control samples from healthy donors and cancer patients. The CDR3 runs 15 residues. Germline-derived CDR1 and CDR2 are MGHRA and YSYEKL. J was trimmed by 4 bases and V by 3 bases; bases with no gene match: 8. This receptor was obtained from a woman aged 25 to 45 in good health. This sequence joins TRBV4-1 and TRBJ1-2; 7 nucleotides agree with TRBD1. The source material was blood. This CDR3 is CASSQTPGQLYGYTF. The CDR3 region has the DNA TGCGCCAGCAGCCAGACACCGGGACAGCTCTATGGCTACACCTTC.